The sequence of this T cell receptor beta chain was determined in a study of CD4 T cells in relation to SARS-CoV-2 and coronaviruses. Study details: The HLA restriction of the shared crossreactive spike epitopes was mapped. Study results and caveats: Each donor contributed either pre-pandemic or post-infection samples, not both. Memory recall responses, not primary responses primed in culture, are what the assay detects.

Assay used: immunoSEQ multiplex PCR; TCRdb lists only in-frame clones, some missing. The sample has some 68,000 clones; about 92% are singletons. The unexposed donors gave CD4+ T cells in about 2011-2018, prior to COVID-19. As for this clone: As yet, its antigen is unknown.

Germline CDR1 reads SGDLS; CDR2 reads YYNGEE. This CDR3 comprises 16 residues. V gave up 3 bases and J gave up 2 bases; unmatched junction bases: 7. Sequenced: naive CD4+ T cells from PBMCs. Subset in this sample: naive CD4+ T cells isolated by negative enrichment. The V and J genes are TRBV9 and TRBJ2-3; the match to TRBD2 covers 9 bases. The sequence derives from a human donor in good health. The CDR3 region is CASSGTSGFYTDTQYF. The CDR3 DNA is TGTGCCAGCAGCGGTACTAGCGGGTTCTACACAGATACGCAGTATTTT.